The present TCR beta chain was sequenced within a study of control samples from healthy donors and cancer patients. Assay: immunoSEQ multiplex PCR; the TCRdb copy retains only in-frame clones and omits some. The sample holds roughly 120,000 clones; approximately 90% are singletons and the top ten take less than 3%. The sequencing sample was made of blood. The TCR comes from a woman in her sixties or seventies in good health.

The CDR3 nucleotides read TGTGCCAGCAGCCGACGACAGGGCTATGGCTACACCTTC. It encodes CASSRRQGYGYTF. The chain employs TRBV7-2 and TRBJ1-2; 7 positions match TRBD1. There are 13 residues in the CDR3. V dropped 5 bases and J dropped 4; count of bases not matched to a gene: 4. Germline V gives CDR1 SGHTA, CDR2 FQGNSA.